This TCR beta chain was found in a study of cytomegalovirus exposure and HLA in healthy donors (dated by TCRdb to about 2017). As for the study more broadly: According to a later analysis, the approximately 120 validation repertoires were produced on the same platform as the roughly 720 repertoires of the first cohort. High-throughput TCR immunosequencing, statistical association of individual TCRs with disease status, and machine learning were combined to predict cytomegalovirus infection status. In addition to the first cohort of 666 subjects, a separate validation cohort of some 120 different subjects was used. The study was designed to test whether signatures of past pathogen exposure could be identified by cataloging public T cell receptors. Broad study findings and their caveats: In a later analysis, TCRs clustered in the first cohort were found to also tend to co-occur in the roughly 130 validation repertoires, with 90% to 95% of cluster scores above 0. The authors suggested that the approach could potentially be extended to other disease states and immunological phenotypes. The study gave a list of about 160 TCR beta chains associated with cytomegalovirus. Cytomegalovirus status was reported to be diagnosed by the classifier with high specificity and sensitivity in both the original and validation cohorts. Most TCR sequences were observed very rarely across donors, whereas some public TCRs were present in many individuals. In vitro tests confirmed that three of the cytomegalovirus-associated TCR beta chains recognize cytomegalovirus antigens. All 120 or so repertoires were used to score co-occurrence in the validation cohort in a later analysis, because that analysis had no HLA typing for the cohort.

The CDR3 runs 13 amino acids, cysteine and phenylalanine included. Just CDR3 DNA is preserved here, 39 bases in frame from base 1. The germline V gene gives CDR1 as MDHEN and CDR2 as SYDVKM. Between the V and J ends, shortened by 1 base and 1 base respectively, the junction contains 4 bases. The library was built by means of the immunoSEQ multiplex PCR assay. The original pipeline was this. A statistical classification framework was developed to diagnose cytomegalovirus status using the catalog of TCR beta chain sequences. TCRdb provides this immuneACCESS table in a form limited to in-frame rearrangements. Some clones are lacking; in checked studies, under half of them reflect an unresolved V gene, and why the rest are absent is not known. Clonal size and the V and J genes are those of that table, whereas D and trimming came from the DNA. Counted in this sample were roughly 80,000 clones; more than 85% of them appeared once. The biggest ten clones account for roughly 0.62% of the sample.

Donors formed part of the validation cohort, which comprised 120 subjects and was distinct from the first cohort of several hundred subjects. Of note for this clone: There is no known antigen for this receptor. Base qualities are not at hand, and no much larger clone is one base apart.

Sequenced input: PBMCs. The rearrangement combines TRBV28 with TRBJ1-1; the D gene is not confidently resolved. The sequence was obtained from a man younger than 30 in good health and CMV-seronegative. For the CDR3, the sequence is CASSLSWNTEAFF. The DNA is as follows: TGTGCCAGCAGTTTATCATGGAACACTGAAGCTTTCTTT.